The clone carrying this T cell receptor beta chain has at least ten counts. The source of the sample is a study of CD8+CD57+ T cells in acquired aplastic anemia. About the research overall: When averaged, DNA from sorted CD4+ and CD8+ cells came to 3 to 3.5 ug.

Germline CDR1 reads LNHDA; CDR2 reads SQIVND (reference sequence). The CDR3 runs to 17 residues. Germline trimming cut 6 bases from V and 2 bases from J; bases unmatched to any gene: 14. Researchers used genomic DNA as the template to profile TCR beta VDJ and CDR3. TCRdb re-called the reads with MiXCR, one entry per CDR3 protein. The data show some 170,000 distinct CDR3 sequences, around 45% seen once. This chain joins TRBV19 and TRBJ2-7, with 9 positions matching TRBD1. Specimen: sorted CD4+, CD8+, or CD8+CD57+ T cells (not recorded which) from PBMCs. The sequence derives from a human donor in good health. CDR3 in amino acids: CASSKHAVGDRAYEQYF. The CDR3, as DNA: TGTGCCAGTAGCAAACACGCCGTCGGGGACAGGGCCTACGAGCAGTACTTC. Full variable domain (rest looked up from reference TRBV19 and TRBJ2-7): DGGITQSPKYLFRKEGQNVTLSCEQNLNHDAMYWYRQDPGQGLRLIYYSQIVNDFQKGDIAEGYSVSREKKESFPLTVTSAQKNPTAFYLCASSKHAVGDRAYEQYFGPGTRLTVT.